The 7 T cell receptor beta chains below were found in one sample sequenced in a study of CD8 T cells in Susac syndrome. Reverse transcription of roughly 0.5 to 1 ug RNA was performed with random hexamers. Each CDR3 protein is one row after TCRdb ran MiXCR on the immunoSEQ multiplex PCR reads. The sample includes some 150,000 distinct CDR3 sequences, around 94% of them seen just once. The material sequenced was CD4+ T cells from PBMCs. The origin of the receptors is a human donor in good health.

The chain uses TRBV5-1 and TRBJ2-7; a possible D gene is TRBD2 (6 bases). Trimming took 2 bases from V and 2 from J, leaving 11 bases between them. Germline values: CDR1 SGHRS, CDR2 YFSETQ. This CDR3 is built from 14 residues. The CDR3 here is CASSLGSGAYEQYF. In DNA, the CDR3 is TGCGCCAGCAGCTTAGGTAGCGGAGCCTACGAGCAGTACTTC.

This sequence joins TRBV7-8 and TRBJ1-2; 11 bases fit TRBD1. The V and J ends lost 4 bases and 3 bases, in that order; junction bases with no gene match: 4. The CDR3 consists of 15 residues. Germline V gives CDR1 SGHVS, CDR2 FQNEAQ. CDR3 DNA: TGTGCCAGCAGCTATAGGACAGGGGGCGACTATGGCTACACCTTC. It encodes CASSYRTGGDYGYTF.

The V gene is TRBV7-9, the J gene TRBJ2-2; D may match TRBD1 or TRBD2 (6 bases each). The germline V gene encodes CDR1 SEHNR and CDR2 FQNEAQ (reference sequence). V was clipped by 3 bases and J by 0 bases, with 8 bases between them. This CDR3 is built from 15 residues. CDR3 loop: CASSFRGPNTGELFF. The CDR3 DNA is TGTGCCAGCAGCTTTCGGGGGCCGAACACCGGGGAGCTGTTTTTT.

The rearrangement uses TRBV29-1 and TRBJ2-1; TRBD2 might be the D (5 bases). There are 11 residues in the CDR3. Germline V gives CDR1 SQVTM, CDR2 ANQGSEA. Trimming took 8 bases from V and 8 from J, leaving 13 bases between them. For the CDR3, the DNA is TGCAGCTGTACTAGTATCGATGAGCAGTTCTTC. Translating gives CSCTSIDEQFF.

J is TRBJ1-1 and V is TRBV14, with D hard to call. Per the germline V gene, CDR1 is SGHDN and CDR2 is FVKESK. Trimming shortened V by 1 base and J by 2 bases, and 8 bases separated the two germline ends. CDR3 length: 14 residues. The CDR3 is CASSQVHTNTEAFF. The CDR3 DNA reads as TGTGCCAGCAGCCAAGTTCACACCAACACTGAAGCTTTCTTT.

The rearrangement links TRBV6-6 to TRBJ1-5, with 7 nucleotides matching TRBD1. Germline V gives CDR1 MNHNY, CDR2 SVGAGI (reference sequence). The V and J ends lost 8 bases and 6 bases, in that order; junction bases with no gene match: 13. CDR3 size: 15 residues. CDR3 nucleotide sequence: TGTGCCAGCGGGAAAGAGGGGGCTAGAGCTCAGCCCCAGCATTTT. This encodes CASGKEGARAQPQHF.

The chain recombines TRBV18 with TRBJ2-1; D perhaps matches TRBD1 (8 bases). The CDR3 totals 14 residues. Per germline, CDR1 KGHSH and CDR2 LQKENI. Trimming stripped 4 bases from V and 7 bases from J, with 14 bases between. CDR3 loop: CASSLGQGGNEQFF. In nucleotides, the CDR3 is TGTGCCAGCTCACTCGGACAGGGAGGGAATGAGCAGTTCTTC. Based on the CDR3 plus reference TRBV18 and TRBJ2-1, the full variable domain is NAGVMQNPRHLVRRRGQEARLRCSPMKGHSHVYWYRQLPEEGLKFMVYLQKENIIDESGMPKERFSAEFPKEGPSILRIQQVVRGDSAAYFCASSLGQGGNEQFFGPGTRLTVL.